The 6 T cell receptor beta chains presented below share a single source sample, sequenced in a study of blood T cell repertoires in COVID-19. Assay used: immunoSEQ multiplex PCR; TCRdb lists only in-frame clones, some missing. The repertoire has about 200,000 clones, nearly 90% of them found once; the top ten carry roughly a sixth. Material: peripheral blood. The origin of the receptors is a man aged 50 or older with COVID-19, enrolled during active disease.

The genes are TRBV12-5 and TRBJ2-2, with 14 bases identical to TRBD2. The CDR3 has 19 residues. The junction had 13 bases not matched to a gene; V was cut back by 4 bases and J by 6 bases. Germline values: CDR1 LGHNT, CDR2 FRNRAP. CDR3 in amino acids: CASGSLGTSGRVGAGELFF. In DNA form, the CDR3 reads TGTGCTAGTGGTTCCCTAGGGACTAGCGGGAGAGTAGGCGCCGGGGAGCTGTTTTTT.

The rearrangement joins TRBV6-5 to TRBJ2-1, with 14 bases aligning to TRBD2. The CDR3 is 15 residues long. The junction had 11 bases not matched to a gene; V was cut back by 10 bases and J by 9 bases. CDR1 is MNHEY and CDR2 is SVGAGI in the germline V gene. The CDR3 region is CATAPGLAGAGEQFF. Here the CDR3 DNA reads TGTGCCACGGCGCCGGGACTAGCGGGAGCGGGTGAGCAGTTCTTC.

V usage is TRBV2 and J usage is TRBJ2-3; D is ambiguous. The CDR3 totals 11 residues. With 6 bases removed from V and 5 bases from J, the gap between germline ends came to 6 bases. Germline V gene lookup returns CDR1 SNHLY and CDR2 FYNNEI. This CDR3 reads CASRRQDTQYF. In nucleotides, the CDR3 is TGTGCCAGCAGAAGACAAGATACGCAGTATTTT.

This clone was observed once. V gene TRBV25-1 combines with J gene TRBJ1-4, with D possibly matching TRBD1 (5 bases). In germline, CDR1 is MGHDK, CDR2 SYGVNS. With 1 base removed from V and 5 bases from J, the gap between germline ends came to 8 bases. The CDR3 totals 14 residues. The CDR3 nucleotides are TGTGCCAGCAGTGAATTGGGGCTGAATGAAAAACTGTTTTTT. This codes for CASSELGLNEKLFF.

V and J are TRBV27 and TRBJ1-6; D call uncertain. The CDR3 covers 17 residues. V was shortened by 0 bases and J by 7 bases, with 16 bases between the two germline ends. Germline assignment: CDR1 MNHEY and CDR2 SMNVEV (reference sequence). The CDR3: CASSLSRQPRANSPLHF. The CDR3 coding sequence is TGTGCCAGCAGTTTATCGAGGCAGCCACGAGCAAATTCACCCCTCCACTTT.

The chain employs TRBV19 and TRBJ2-2; 7 nucleotides align to TRBD1. This CDR3 spans 15 amino acids. The germline CDR1 and CDR2 sequences are LNHDA and SQIVND (reference sequence). V shed 5 bases and J 8 bases; nucleotides not matched to a gene: 11. The CDR3 DNA reads TGTGCCAGTAGTGCAAACCCGACAGGGCAGGGGGAGCTGTTTTTT. Protein sequence: CASSANPTGQGELFF. The whole variable domain, filled in from reference TRBV19 and TRBJ2-2, reads DGGITQSPKYLFRKEGQNVTLSCEQNLNHDAMYWYRQDPGQGLRLIYYSQIVNDFQKGDIAEGYSVSREKKESFPLTVTSAQKNPTAFYLCASSANPTGQGELFFGEGSRLTVL.